The clone carrying this T cell receptor beta chain has ten or more counts. Trimming stripped 4 bases from V and 0 bases from J, with 7 bases between. Germline CDR1 and CDR2: MNHEY and SVGAGI. The CDR3 runs 14 residues. Preparation of the TCRbeta library involved a method that used unique molecular identifiers. One entry per CDR3 protein results from TCRdb running MiXCR on the PCR reads. The data hold some 590,000 distinct CDR3 sequences, with 10% to 13% observed a single time. This sample is part of a study of T-cell reconstitution after alpha-beta-depleted transplantation in children. The sample was PBMCs from the stem cell graft donor, taken from the stem cell graft. The chain uses TRBV6-5 and TRBJ1-5, with D possibly being TRBD1 (5 bases). The source is a human donor who donated a stem cell graft to a child with acute myeloid leukemia. The CDR3 DNA follows: TGTGCCAGCAGTTCCAGGGTTAGCAATCAGCCCCAGCATTTT. Its translation is CASSSRVSNQPQHF.